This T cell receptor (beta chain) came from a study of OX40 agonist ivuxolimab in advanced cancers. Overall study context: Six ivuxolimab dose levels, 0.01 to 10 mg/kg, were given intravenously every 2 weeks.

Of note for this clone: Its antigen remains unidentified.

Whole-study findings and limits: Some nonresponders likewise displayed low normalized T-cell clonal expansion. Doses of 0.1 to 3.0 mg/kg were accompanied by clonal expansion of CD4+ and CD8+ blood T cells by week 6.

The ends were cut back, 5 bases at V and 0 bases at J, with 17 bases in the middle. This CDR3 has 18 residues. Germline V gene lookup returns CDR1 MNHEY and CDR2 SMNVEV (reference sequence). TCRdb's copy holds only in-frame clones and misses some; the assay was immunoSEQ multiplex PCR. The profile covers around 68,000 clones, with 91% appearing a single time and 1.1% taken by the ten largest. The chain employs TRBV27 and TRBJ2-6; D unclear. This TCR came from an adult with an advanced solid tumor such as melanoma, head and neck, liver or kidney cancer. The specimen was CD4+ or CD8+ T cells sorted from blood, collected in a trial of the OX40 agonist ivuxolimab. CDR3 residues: CASSPSGFFSSGANVLTF. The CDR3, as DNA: TGTGCCAGCAGTCCCTCAGGATTCTTCAGCTCTGGGGCCAACGTCCTGACTTTC.